The next 14 T cell receptor beta chains were all read from a single sample in a study of T cell repertoires in cytomegalovirus infection. TCRdb re-called the reads through MiXCR, storing one row per CDR3 protein. Of around 300,000 distinct CDR3 sequences listed, 9.5% are singletons. Material: PBMCs. Receptor source: a human donor in good health (CMV status not recorded). Some clones in this sample may be carry-over from other donors' samples.

CDR3 DNA: TGTGCCAGCAGCTTAGGCGTCAGCAGAAGCTCCTACAATGAGCAGTTCTTC. Its translation is CASSLGVSRSSYNEQFF. The V gene is TRBV7-2, the J gene TRBJ2-1, with unresolved D. The germline CDR1 and CDR2 sequences are SGHTA and FQGNSA. The CDR3 runs 17 residues. The germline V and J ends were trimmed by 1 base and 0 bases, with 13 bases remaining between them.

This clonotype was seen many times. This chain connects TRBV7-2 to TRBJ2-7; 7 positions agree with TRBD1. J lost 1 base, V lost 5 bases, and 5 bases had no gene match. This CDR3 has 14 amino acids. Germline V gene data show CDR1 as SGHTA and CDR2 as FQGNSA. CDR3 DNA: TGTGCCAGCAGCCGAGACAGGGCTTCCTACGAGCAGTACTTC. This gives the protein CASSRDRASYEQYF.

This clonotype was counted many times. CDR3 bases: TGTGCCAGCAGCTTAGTAAGTTGGACCCAGTACTTC. This translates into CASSLVSWTQYF. The chain uses TRBV7-2 and TRBJ2-5; D is uncertain. V lost 1 base, J lost 7 bases, and 7 bases lay in between. This CDR3 has 12 residues. Germline CDR1 and CDR2: SGHTA and FQGNSA.

The chain has TRBV11-2 and TRBJ2-3; perhaps TRBD2 as D (6 bases). Deletions cut 1 base from V and 2 bases from J, with 13 bases between. CDR3 length: 16 amino acids. Germline CDR1 is SGHAT and CDR2 is FQNNGV. Written as DNA, the CDR3 is TGTGCCAGCAGCTTAGGTTTAGCGGCACCCACAGATACGCAGTATTTT. It is translated as CASSLGLAAPTDTQYF.

The chain uses TRBV18 and TRBJ1-5; no clear D gene. V lost 4 bases, J lost 0 bases, and 7 bases lay in between. CDR3 length: 14 amino acids. Germline V gene lookup returns CDR1 KGHSH and CDR2 LQKENI. Here the CDR3 reads CASSLELSNQPQHF. The CDR3 nucleotides read TGTGCCAGCTCACTAGAACTTAGCAATCAGCCCCAGCATTTT.

With respect to this clonotype: The final CDR3 position lacks the conserved phenylalanine or tryptophan, pointing to a likely read error. J is TRBJ2-5 and V is TRBV5-4; no definite D call. Germline values: CDR1 SGHNT, CDR2 YYREEE (reference sequence). This CDR3 has 16 amino acids. Trimming removed 4 bases at V and 0 bases at J, with 16 bases between. In DNA form, the CDR3 reads TGTGCCAGCAGCCAAGAGCTCCGTTCGTACCAAGAGACCCAGTACTTA. Protein: CASSQELRSYQETQYL.

The chain employs TRBV7-2 and TRBJ2-5; the match to TRBD2 covers 8 bases. The CDR3 is 15 amino acids. V was clipped by 4 bases and J by 4 bases; unmatched bases: 8. CDR1 is SGHTA, CDR2 FQGNSA, per germline. The CDR3 loop reads CASSSGRAEGETQYF. CDR3 DNA: TGTGCCAGCAGCTCCGGGAGGGCCGAAGGAGAGACCCAGTACTTC.

The J gene is TRBJ2-2, the V gene TRBV6-5; 7 nucleotides match TRBD1. Losses at the gene ends were 5 bases for V and 5 bases for J; bases not matched to a gene: 11. This CDR3 has 16 amino acids. Germline loops: CDR1 MNHEY, CDR2 SVGAGI. The CDR3 coding sequence is TGTGCCAGCAGTCCCAGACAGGGTCCCACAACCGGGGAGCTGTTTTTT. Residues: CASSPRQGPTTGELFF.

The rearrangement links TRBV6-5 to TRBJ1-1; TRBD1 is a possible D gene (6 bases). The CDR3 has 15 residues. V was cut by 0 bases and J by 0 bases, with 8 bases left in between. Germline CDR1 is MNHEY and CDR2 is SVGAGI. CDR3 nucleotide sequence: TGTGCCAGCAGTTACTCTAGGACAGTGAACACTGAAGCTTTCTTT. Translation: CASSYSRTVNTEAFF.

Ten or more counts support this clonotype. The chain combines TRBV4-1 with TRBJ1-5; 8 nucleotides line up with TRBD1. V lost 1 base to trimming and J lost 6 bases; unmatched junction nucleotides: 8. The CDR3 is 16 amino acids. The V gene's germline CDR1 is MGHRA and CDR2 YSYEKL. In nucleotides, the CDR3 is TGCGCCAGCAGCCAAGTCCCATTCAGGGGGCCTCAGCCCCAGCATTTT. Protein: CASSQVPFRGPQPQHF.

Regarding this clonotype: The germline gene is not matched at one end of the junction; a read error may be the cause. J is TRBJ2-1 and V is TRBV27, with TRBD2 matching 9 bases. The germline CDR1 and CDR2 sequences are MNHEY and SMNVEV (reference sequence). This CDR3 spans 17 amino acids. The CDR3 sequence is CASSFPSGGSSCNEQFF. CDR3 DNA: TGTGCCAGCAGTTTCCCCAGCGGGGGGAGCTCCTGCAATGAGCAGTTCTTC.

In its sample, this clonotype was seen a few times. The chain has TRBV20-1 and TRBJ2-5; 11 nucleotides line up with TRBD2. The CDR3 loop spans 15 amino acids. Germline trimming cut 6 bases from V and 3 bases from J; bases unmatched to any gene: 9. Germline assignment: CDR1 DFQATT and CDR2 SNEGSKA (reference sequence). The CDR3 DNA reads TGCAGTGCCGCACTTAGCGGGAGGGGAAAAGAGACCCAGTACTTC. Protein sequence: CSAALSGRGKETQYF.

This clonotype was picked up a small number of times. The V gene is TRBV6-5, the J gene TRBJ2-3; 10 bases agree with TRBD1. This CDR3 has 16 residues. Per the germline V gene, CDR1 is MNHEY and CDR2 is SVGAGI. The trim removed 1 base at V and 4 bases at J, leaving 5 bases unmatched. The CDR3 sequence is CASSYYGGTGADTQYF. CDR3 DNA sequence: TGTGCCAGCAGTTACTACGGGGGGACAGGGGCAGATACGCAGTATTTT.

Concerning this clonotype itself: This may be a read error, as it is one base from a much larger clone. V is TRBV7-2 and J is TRBJ2-1; 10 bases align to TRBD2. Germline V lookup: CDR1 SGHTA, CDR2 FQGNSA. The CDR3 is made up of 15 amino acids. CDR3 residues: CVSSRTSGPYNEQFF. Here the CDR3 DNA reads TGTGTCAGCAGCCGGACTAGCGGTCCCTACAATGAGCAGTTCTTC. Full variable domain (missing parts from reference TRBV7-2 and TRBJ2-1): GAGVSQSPSNKVTEKGKDVELRCDPISGHTALYWYRQSLGQGLEFLIYFQGNSAPDKSGLPSDRFSAERTGGSVSTLTIQRTQQEDSAVYLCVSSRTSGPYNEQFFGPGTRLTVL.